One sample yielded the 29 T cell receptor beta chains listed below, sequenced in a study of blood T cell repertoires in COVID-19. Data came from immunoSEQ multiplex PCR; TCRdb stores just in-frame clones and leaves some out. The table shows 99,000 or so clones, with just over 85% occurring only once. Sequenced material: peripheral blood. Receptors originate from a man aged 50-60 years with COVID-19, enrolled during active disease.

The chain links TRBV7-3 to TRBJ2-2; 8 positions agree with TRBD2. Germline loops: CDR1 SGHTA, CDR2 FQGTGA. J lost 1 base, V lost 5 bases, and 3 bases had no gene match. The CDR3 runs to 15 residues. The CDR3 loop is CASSISGGNTGELFF. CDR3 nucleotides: TGTGCCAGCAGCATCAGCGGGGGGAACACCGGGGAGCTGTTTTTT.

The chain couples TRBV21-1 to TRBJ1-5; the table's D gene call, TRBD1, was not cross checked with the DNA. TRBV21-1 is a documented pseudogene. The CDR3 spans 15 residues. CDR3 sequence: CASGQGERGNQPQHF. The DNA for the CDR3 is TGTGCCAGCGGACAGGGGGAGCGAGGCAATCAGCCCCAGCATTTT.

DNA for the CDR3: TGCAGTGCTAGTCGGAGGGTAGGTCTTTATAGCAATCAGCCCCAGCATTTT. It is translated as CSASRRVGLYSNQPQHF. The chain uses TRBV20-1 and TRBJ1-5; D ambiguous. This CDR3 has 17 amino acids. Trimming took 3 bases from V and 0 from J, leaving 18 bases between them. The germline V gene encodes CDR1 DFQATT and CDR2 SNEGSKA (reference sequence).

Written as DNA, the CDR3 is TGTGCCAGCAGCTTACTAGCGGGGGCCCGAGTGACGGAGCAGTTCTTC. Protein sequence: CASSLLAGARVTEQFF. The chain links TRBV13 to TRBJ2-1, with 10 bases lining up with TRBD2. The CDR3 totals 16 residues. Germline CDR1 is PRHDT and CDR2 is FYEKMQ (reference sequence). The J segment lost 10 bases and the V segment lost 2 bases, leaving 11 bases of the junction unmatched.

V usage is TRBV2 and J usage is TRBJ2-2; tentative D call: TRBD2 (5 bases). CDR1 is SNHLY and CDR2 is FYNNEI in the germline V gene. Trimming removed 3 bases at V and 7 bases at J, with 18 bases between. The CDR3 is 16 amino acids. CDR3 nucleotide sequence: TGTGCCAGCAGTGACCGCACTACGACTATTGGCGGGGAGCTGTTTTTT. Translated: CASSDRTTTIGGELFF.

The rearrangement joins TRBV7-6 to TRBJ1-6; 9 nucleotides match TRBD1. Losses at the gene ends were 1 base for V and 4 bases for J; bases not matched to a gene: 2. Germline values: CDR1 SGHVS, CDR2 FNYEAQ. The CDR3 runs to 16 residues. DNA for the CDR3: TGTGCCAGCAGCTTAGGTGGGACAGGGTATAATTCACCCCTCCACTTT. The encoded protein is CASSLGGTGYNSPLHF.

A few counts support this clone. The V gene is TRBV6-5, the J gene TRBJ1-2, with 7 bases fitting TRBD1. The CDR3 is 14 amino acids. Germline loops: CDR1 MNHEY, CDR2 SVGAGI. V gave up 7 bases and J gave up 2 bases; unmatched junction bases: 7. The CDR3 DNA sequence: TGTGCCAGCACCAGACAGGGAGTGAACTATGGCTACACCTTC. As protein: CASTRQGVNYGYTF.

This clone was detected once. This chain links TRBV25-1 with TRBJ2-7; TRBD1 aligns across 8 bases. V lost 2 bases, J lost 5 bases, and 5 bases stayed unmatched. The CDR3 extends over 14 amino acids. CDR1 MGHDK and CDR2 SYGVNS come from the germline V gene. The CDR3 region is CASSEPGGRNEQYF. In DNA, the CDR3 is TGTGCCAGCAGTGAACCAGGGGGCAGGAACGAGCAGTACTTC.

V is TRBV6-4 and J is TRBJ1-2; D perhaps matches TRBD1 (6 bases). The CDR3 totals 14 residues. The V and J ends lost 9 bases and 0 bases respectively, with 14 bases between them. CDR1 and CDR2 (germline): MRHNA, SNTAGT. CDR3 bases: TGTGCCAGGGCCACCGACAGGACTAACTATGGCTACACCTTC. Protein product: CARATDRTNYGYTF.

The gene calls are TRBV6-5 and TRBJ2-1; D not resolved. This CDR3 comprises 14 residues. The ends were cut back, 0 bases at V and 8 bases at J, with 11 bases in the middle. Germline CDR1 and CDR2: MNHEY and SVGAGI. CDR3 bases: TGTGCCAGCAGTTACTCCCTTCACTTCTATGAGCAGTTCTTC. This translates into CASSYSLHFYEQFF.

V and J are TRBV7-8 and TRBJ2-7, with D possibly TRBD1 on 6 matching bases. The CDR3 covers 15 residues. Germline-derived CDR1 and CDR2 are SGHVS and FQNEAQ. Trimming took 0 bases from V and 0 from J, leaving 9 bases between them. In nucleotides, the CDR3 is TGTGCCAGCAGCTTAGCGCAGGACAGCTCCTACGAGCAGTACTTC. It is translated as CASSLAQDSSYEQYF. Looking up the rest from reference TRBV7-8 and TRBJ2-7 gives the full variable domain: GAGVSQSPRYKVAKRGQDVALRCDPISGHVSLFWYQQALGQGPEFLTYFQNEAQLDKSGLPSDRFFAERPEGSVSTLKIQRTQQEDSAVYLCASSLAQDSSYEQYFGPGTRLTVT.

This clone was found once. DNA for the CDR3: TGTGCCAGCAGCTTAGCGCGAGCGGGCGCGAACACCGGGGAGCTGTTTTTT. It encodes CASSLARAGANTGELFF. The chain combines TRBV7-2 with TRBJ2-2; TRBD2 is a possible D gene (6 bases). V was clipped by 0 bases and J by 0 bases, with 11 bases between them. Germline CDR1 is SGHTA and CDR2 is FQGNSA. The CDR3 is 17 residues long.

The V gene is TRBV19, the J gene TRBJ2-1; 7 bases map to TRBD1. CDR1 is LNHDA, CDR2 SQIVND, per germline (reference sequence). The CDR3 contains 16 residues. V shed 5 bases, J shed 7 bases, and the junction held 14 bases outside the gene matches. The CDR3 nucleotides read TGTGCCAGTAGTCCTAGTAAAGGGGGCCAGGCGAATGAGCAGTTCTTC. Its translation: CASSPSKGGQANEQFF.

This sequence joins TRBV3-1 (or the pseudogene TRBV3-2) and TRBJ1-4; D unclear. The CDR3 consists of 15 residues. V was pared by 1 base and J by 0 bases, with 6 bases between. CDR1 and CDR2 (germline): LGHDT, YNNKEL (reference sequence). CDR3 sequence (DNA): TGTGCCAGCAGCCAAGTTGAGACAACTAATGAAAAACTGTTTTTT. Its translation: CASSQVETTNEKLFF.

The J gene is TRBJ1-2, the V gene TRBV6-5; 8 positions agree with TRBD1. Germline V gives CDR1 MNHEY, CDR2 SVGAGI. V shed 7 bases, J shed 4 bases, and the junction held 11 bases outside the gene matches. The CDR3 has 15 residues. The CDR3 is CASTSGQGGSYGYTF. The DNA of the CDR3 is TGTGCCAGCACCTCCGGACAGGGCGGAAGCTATGGCTACACCTTC.

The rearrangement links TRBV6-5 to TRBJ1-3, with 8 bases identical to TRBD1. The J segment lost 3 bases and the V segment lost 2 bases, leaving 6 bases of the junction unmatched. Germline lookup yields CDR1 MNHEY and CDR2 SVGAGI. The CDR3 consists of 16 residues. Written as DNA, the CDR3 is TGTGCCAGCAGTTACACATCAGGGGGCTTTGGAAACACCATATATTTT. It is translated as CASSYTSGGFGNTIYF.

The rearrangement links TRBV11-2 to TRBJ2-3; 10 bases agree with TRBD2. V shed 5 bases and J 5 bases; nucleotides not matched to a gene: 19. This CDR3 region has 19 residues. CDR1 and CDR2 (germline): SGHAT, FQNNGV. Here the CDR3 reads CASSPRWSGGARLEDTQYF. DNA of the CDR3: TGTGCCAGCAGCCCTAGGTGGAGCGGGGGGGCTCGGTTGGAAGATACGCAGTATTTT.

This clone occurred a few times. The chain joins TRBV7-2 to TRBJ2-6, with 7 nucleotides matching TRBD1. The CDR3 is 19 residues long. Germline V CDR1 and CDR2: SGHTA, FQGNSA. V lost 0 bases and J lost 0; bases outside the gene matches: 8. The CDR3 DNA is TGTGCCAGCAGCTTAGCTACAGGGGTATCCCGCTCTGGGGCCAACGTCCTGACTTTC. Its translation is CASSLATGVSRSGANVLTF.

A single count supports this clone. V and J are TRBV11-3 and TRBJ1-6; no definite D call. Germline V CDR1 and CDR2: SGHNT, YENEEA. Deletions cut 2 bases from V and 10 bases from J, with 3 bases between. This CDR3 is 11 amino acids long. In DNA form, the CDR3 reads TGTGCCAGCAGCTTACTCTCACCCCTCCACTTT. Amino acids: CASSLLSPLHF.

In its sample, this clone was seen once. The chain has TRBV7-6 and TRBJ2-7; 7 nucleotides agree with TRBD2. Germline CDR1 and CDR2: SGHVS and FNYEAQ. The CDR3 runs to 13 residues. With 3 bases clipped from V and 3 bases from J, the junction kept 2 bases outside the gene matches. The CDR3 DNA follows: TGTGCCAGCAGCTTTGGGGGGGACTACGAGCAGTACTTC. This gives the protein CASSFGGDYEQYF.

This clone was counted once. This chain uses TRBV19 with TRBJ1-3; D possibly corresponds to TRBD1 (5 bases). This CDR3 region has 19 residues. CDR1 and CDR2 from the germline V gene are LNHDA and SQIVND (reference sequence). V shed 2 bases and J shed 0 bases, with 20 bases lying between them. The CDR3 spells CASSIITPRRGFSGNTIYF. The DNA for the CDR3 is TGTGCCAGTAGTATAATTACCCCTCGGCGGGGGTTCTCTGGAAACACCATATATTTT.

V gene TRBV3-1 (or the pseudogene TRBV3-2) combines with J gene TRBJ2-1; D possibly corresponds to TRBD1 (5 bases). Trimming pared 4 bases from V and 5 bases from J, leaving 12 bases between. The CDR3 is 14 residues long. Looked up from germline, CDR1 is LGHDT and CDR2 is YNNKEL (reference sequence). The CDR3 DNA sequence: TGTGCCAGCAGCCCGACAGTTCGAAACAATGAGCAGTTCTTC. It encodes CASSPTVRNNEQFF.

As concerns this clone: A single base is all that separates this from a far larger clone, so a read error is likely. As DNA, the CDR3 is TGTGCCAGCAGCCCCGAAATTCTCACGGAGGGCGGTGGTGGCTACACCTTC. It specifies CASSPEILTEGGGGYTF. This chain links TRBV4-2 with TRBJ1-2; D unclear. The CDR3 has 17 amino acids. Trimming took off 4 bases at V and 7 bases at J, with 25 bases between the two ends. The V gene's germline CDR1 is LGHNA and CDR2 YNFKEQ.

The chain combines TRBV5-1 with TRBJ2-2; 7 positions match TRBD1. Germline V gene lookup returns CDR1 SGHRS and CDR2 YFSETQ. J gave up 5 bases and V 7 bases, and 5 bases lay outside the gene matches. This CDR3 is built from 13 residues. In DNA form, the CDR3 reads TGCGCCAGCTTACAGGGGTCGACCGGGGAGCTGTTTTTT. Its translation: CASLQGSTGELFF. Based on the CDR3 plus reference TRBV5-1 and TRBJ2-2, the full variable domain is KAGVTQTPRYLIKTRGQQVTLSCSPISGHRSVSWYQQTPGQGLQFLFEYFSETQRNKGNFPGRFSGRQFSNSRSEMNVSTLELGDSALYLCASLQGSTGELFFGEGSRLTVL.

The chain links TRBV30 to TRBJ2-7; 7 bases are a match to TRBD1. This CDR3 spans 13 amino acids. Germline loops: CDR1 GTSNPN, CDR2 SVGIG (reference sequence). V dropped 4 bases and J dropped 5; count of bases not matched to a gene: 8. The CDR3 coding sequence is TGTGCCTGGACTGAGACAGGGCCCGACGAGCAGTACTTC. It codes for CAWTETGPDEQYF.

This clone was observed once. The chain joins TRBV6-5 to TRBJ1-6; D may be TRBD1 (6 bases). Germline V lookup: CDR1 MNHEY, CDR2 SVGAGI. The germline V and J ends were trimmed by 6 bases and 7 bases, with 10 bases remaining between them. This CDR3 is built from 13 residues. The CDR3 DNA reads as TGTGCCAGCAGAAGAACAGGGAATTCACCCCTCCACTTT. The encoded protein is CASRRTGNSPLHF.

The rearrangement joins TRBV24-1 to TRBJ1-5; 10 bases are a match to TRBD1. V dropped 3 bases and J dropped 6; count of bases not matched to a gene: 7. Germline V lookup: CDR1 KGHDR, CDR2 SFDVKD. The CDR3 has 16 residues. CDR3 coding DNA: TGTGCCACCAGTGATGCCCTGACAGGGGGCTTTCAGCCCCAGCATTTT. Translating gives CATSDALTGGFQPQHF.

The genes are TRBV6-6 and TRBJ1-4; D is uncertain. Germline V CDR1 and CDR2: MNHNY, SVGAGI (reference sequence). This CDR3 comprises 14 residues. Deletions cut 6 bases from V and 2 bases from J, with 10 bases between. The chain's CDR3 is CASRDYSTNEKLFF. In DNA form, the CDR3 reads TGTGCCAGCAGAGACTACAGTACTAATGAAAAACTGTTTTTT.

CDR3 bases: TGTGCCACCAGTGACGTGGACCGGGACACCGTTGCTGGGGCCAACGTCCTGACTTTC. Amino acid sequence: CATSDVDRDTVAGANVLTF. J is TRBJ2-6 and V is TRBV24-1, with TRBD1 as a possible D gene (6 bases). The CDR3 runs 19 residues. The V and J ends lost 4 bases and 2 bases respectively, with 20 bases between them. Germline CDR1 KGHDR, CDR2 SFDVKD.